Shown below are 28 T cell receptor beta chains from a single sample sequenced in a study of blood T cells in healthy people across ages. With a J-beta primer mix and a sample-barcoded 5' primer, a second PCR ran roughly 6 to 11 cycles. TCRdb analysed the 5' RACE reads with MiXCR anew, one entry per CDR3 protein. Counted here are roughly 930,000 distinct CDR3 sequences, under 50% occurring once; the ten biggest clones make up 13%. What was sequenced was blood. The origin of the receptors is a man aged 25 to 40 in good health.

This clonotype has a handful of counts. The chain joins TRBV5-1 to TRBJ1-6, with D perhaps TRBD1 (5 bases). V lost 4 bases, J lost 9 bases, and 14 bases lay in between. Germline CDR1 and CDR2: SGHRS and YFSETQ. The CDR3 has 14 amino acids. Here the CDR3 DNA reads TGCGCCAGCAGCCCGGAGAGGGGAAGTTCACCCCTCCACTTT. This encodes CASSPERGSSPLHF.

This clonotype has a handful of counts. The chain couples TRBV7-2 to TRBJ2-7; 7 bases agree with TRBD2. Germline V gene data show CDR1 as SGHTA and CDR2 as FQGNSA. The J segment lost 2 bases and the V segment lost 2 bases, leaving 6 bases of the junction unmatched. The CDR3 covers 15 residues. CDR3 residues: CASSLSVRGAYEQYF. The DNA of the CDR3 is TGTGCCAGCAGCTTATCAGTTCGGGGGGCCTACGAGCAGTACTTC.

The gene calls are TRBV20-1 and TRBJ2-3, with TRBD2 matching over 9 bases. Germline V gene data show CDR1 as DFQATT and CDR2 as SNEGSKA (reference sequence). Trimming at V came to 1 base and at J to 0 bases, leaving 2 bases not matched to a gene. The CDR3 consists of 15 residues. The CDR3 is CSARVAGVSTDTQYF. The DNA of the CDR3 is TGCAGTGCTAGAGTAGCGGGGGTGAGCACAGATACGCAGTATTTT.

J is TRBJ2-1 and V is TRBV29-1; TRBD1 matches 9 bases. CDR1 is SQVTM and CDR2 is ANQGSEA in the germline V gene. This CDR3 contains 13 residues. The J segment lost 9 bases and the V segment lost 8 bases, leaving 11 bases of the junction unmatched. The CDR3, as DNA: TGCAGCTACGAACAGGGGGCGCCGGTTGAGCAGTTCTTC. Protein product: CSYEQGAPVEQFF.

This chain uses TRBV7-2 with TRBJ1-1, with D possibly TRBD1 on 6 matching bases. V lost 4 bases to trimming and J lost 10 bases, with 16 bases between them. CDR1 and CDR2 (germline): SGHTA, FQGNSA. The length of the CDR3 is 13 residues. The CDR3 region is CASSSEGQVAAFF. DNA of the CDR3: TGTGCCAGCAGCTCCGAGGGACAAGTTGCAGCTTTCTTT.

This chain uses TRBV7-9 with TRBJ1-1; possibly TRBD1 for D (5 bases). This CDR3 spans 10 amino acids. Germline CDR1 reads SEHNR; CDR2 reads FQNEAQ (reference sequence). Trimming shortened V by 8 bases and J by 5 bases, and 6 bases separated the two germline ends. In DNA form, the CDR3 reads TGTGCCAGCGGGGGAACTGAAGCTTTCTTT. Translation gives CASGGTEAFF.

In DNA form, the CDR3 reads TGTGCCAGCAGCCCCAGGGAAAACCGGGAGCTGTTTTTT. Translation gives CASSPRENRELFF. The rearrangement links TRBV11-2 to TRBJ2-2, with D perhaps matching TRBD1 (5 bases). V lost 5 bases, J lost 9 bases, and 13 bases lay in between. Germline CDR1 and CDR2: SGHAT and FQNNGV. The CDR3 spans 13 residues. Together with reference TRBV11-2 and TRBJ2-2, the CDR3 gives the full variable domain: EAGVAQSPRYKIIEKRQSVAFWCNPISGHATLYWYQQILGQGPKLLIQFQNNGVVDDSQLPKDRFSAERLKGVDSTLKIQPAKLEDSAVYLCASSPRENRELFFGEGSRLTVL.

The J gene is TRBJ2-5, the V gene TRBV28, with a possible D match to TRBD2 (6 bases). Germline V CDR1 and CDR2: MDHEN, SYDVKM. The CDR3 is 13 amino acids. The V end was cut by 7 bases, the J end by 5 bases, with 14 bases between. CDR3 in amino acids: CASTVGRIETQYF. CDR3 DNA sequence: TGTGCCAGCACCGTGGGGAGGATCGAGACCCAGTACTTC.

This clonotype showed up just a few times. V gene TRBV4-2 combines with J gene TRBJ1-1, with D possibly being TRBD1 (6 bases). Trimming cost V 8 bases and J 0 bases, with 10 bases left between them. CDR1 is LGHNA, CDR2 YNFKEQ, per germline. The CDR3 is 13 residues long. As DNA, the CDR3 is TGTGCCAGCCTGGGACACTTGAACACTGAAGCTTTCTTT. The encoded protein is CASLGHLNTEAFF.

This clonotype was detected once. The chain uses TRBV25-1 and TRBJ2-4; possible D gene TRBD2, 5 bases. Deletions cut 2 bases from V and 13 bases from J, with 15 bases between. The germline gives CDR1 MGHDK, CDR2 SYGVNS. This CDR3 comprises 13 residues. Written as DNA, the CDR3 is TGTGCCAGCAGTGAAGCAGACGCTGGGGAGCAGTACTTC. Translated, it gives CASSEADAGEQYF.

The J gene is TRBJ2-6, the V gene TRBV4-3, with 8 bases matching TRBD1. The CDR3 is made up of 18 amino acids. The V gene end was trimmed by 0 bases and the J gene end by 0 bases; junction bases not matched to a gene: 4. Germline V CDR1 and CDR2: LGHNA, YSLEER. Written as DNA, the CDR3 is TGCGCCAGCAGCCAAGAGGGACAGGCTCGCTCTGGGGCCAACGTCCTGACTTTC. It specifies CASSQEGQARSGANVLTF.

V gene TRBV4-3 combines with J gene TRBJ2-7; D not resolved. The germline gives CDR1 LGHNA, CDR2 YSLEER. V was trimmed by 0 bases and J by 0 bases, leaving 9 bases between them. The CDR3 has 15 amino acids. CDR3 protein: CASSQDYSYSYEQYF. In nucleotides, the CDR3 is TGCGCCAGCAGCCAAGACTACAGCTACTCCTACGAGCAGTACTTC.

This clonotype was seen a handful of times. The chain's CDR3 is CASSQSVKEYEQYF. CDR3 DNA sequence: TGCGCCAGCAGCCAATCGGTCAAAGAATACGAGCAGTACTTC. The chain is built from TRBV4-1 and TRBJ2-7, with D hard to call. The germline CDR1 and CDR2 sequences are MGHRA and YSYEKL. Trimming cost V 2 bases and J 4 bases, with 12 bases left between them. This CDR3 contains 14 residues.

This clonotype was observed a handful of times. V gene TRBV16 combines with J gene TRBJ1-2, with 8 bases lining up with TRBD1. The length of the CDR3 is 13 residues. V shed 0 bases, J shed 10 bases, and the junction held 4 bases outside the gene matches. In germline, CDR1 is KGHSY, CDR2 FQNENV. The CDR3 DNA is TGTGCCAGCAGCCAATCGTGGACAGGGACCTACACCTTC. It is translated as CASSQSWTGTYTF.

This chain uses TRBV27 with TRBJ2-4; D perhaps matches TRBD2 (6 bases). The length of the CDR3 is 16 residues. Germline lookup yields CDR1 MNHEY and CDR2 SMNVEV (reference sequence). V shed 5 bases and J shed 1 base, with 15 bases lying between them. For the CDR3, the DNA is TGTGCCAGCAGTGGGGGGACGGATGGGGCCAAAAACATTCAGTACTTC. Amino acids: CASSGGTDGAKNIQYF.

The chain combines TRBV3-1 with TRBJ1-1; 9 bases are shared with TRBD1. There are 17 residues in the CDR3. From germline, CDR1 is LGHDT and CDR2 YNNKEL (reference sequence). The junction had 13 bases not matched to a gene; V was cut back by 4 bases and J by 4 bases. CDR3 sequence: CASSLGTGQGLATEAFF. In DNA, the CDR3 is TGTGCCAGCAGCCTAGGCACCGGACAGGGGCTCGCCACTGAAGCTTTCTTT.

This sequence joins TRBV7-8 and TRBJ1-1, with D perhaps TRBD1 (6 bases). The CDR3 covers 16 residues. The V end was cut by 5 bases, the J end by 1 base, with 17 bases between. Germline V CDR1 and CDR2: SGHVS, FQNEAQ. Here the CDR3 reads CASSNIRTATNTEAFF. In DNA, the CDR3 is TGTGCCAGCAGCAATATCCGGACAGCAACGAACACTGAAGCTTTCTTT.

V is TRBV12-3 or TRBV12-4 and J is TRBJ2-7, with D tentatively TRBD2 (7 bases). Trimming shortened V by 1 base and J by 7 bases, and 17 bases separated the two germline ends. The CDR3 sequence is 15 residues long. The CDR3 DNA reads TGTGCCAGCAGTTTAGGTGGGGGGGCCGGAAATGAGCAGTACTTC. It codes for CASSLGGGAGNEQYF.

The V and J genes are TRBV6-2 or TRBV6-3 and TRBJ1-2, with D possibly matching TRBD1 (5 bases). The ends were cut back, 2 bases at V and 0 bases at J, with 10 bases in the middle. The CDR3 contains 15 residues. Looked up from germline, CDR1 is MNHEY and CDR2 is SVGEGT. CDR3 protein: CASSYPTETNYGYTF. The CDR3 DNA sequence: TGTGCCAGCAGTTACCCGACAGAAACTAACTATGGCTACACCTTC.

This sequence joins TRBV28 and TRBJ2-7, with a tentative D call TRBD2 (5 bases). V gave up 3 bases and J gave up 0 bases, with 18 bases separating them. The CDR3 is made up of 17 amino acids. Looked up from germline, CDR1 is MDHEN and CDR2 is SYDVKM. CDR3 sequence (DNA): TGTGCCAGCAGTTTTTCCGGCAGCGGCGAAAGCTCCTACGAGCAGTACTTC. Its protein product is CASSFSGSGESSYEQYF.

This clonotype showed up just a few times. This chain joins TRBV4-2 and TRBJ2-5; tentatively, D is TRBD2 (5 bases). V lost 0 bases, J lost 4 bases, and 12 bases lay in between. CDR3 length: 15 residues. Looked up from germline, CDR1 is LGHNA and CDR2 is YNFKEQ. The CDR3 loop is CASSQEGAVGETQYF. The CDR3 DNA sequence: TGTGCCAGCAGCCAAGAGGGAGCAGTGGGAGAGACCCAGTACTTC.

The chain links TRBV12-3 or TRBV12-4 to TRBJ2-7; D remains ambiguous. The CDR3 sequence is 11 residues long. Trimming took off 8 bases at V and 2 bases at J, with 7 bases between the two ends. As DNA, the CDR3 is TGTGCCAGCGCGGAAACCTACGAGCAGTACTTC. Translated: CASAETYEQYF.

The chain is built from TRBV3-1 and TRBJ2-1, with a weak D call TRBD2 (7 bases). V lost 4 bases, J lost 7 bases, and 17 bases lay in between. The CDR3 is made up of 15 amino acids. CDR1 and CDR2 from the germline V gene are LGHDT and YNNKEL (reference sequence). CDR3 bases: TGTGCCAGCAGCCTCCGTGGGGGGGGCAGGAATGAGCAGTTCTTC. Encoded protein: CASSLRGGGRNEQFF.

V usage is TRBV3-1 and J usage is TRBJ2-1; D is unresolved. Germline-derived CDR1 and CDR2 are LGHDT and YNNKEL (reference sequence). The CDR3 loop spans 14 amino acids. Trimming cost V 1 base and J 3 bases, with 7 bases left between them. The CDR3 reads CASSQAGRYNEQFF. The CDR3 region has the DNA TGTGCCAGCAGCCAAGCAGGCCGCTACAATGAGCAGTTCTTC.

This clonotype was picked up a small number of times. The chain employs TRBV6-2 or TRBV6-3 and TRBJ2-7, with D possibly being TRBD1 or TRBD2 (5 bases each). CDR1 and CDR2 (germline): MNHEY, SVGEGT. This CDR3 is 14 amino acids long. The V end lost 1 base, the J end lost 3 bases, and 10 bases lay between the germline ends. CDR3 loop: CASSYWDVDYEQYF. CDR3 bases: TGTGCCAGCAGTTACTGGGACGTAGACTACGAGCAGTACTTC.

The chain links TRBV5-5 to TRBJ1-1; a weak D match, TRBD1 (6 bases). V lost 4 bases and J lost 1, with 11 bases in between. This CDR3 contains 14 residues. Germline V CDR1 and CDR2: SGHKS, YYEKEE (reference sequence). The CDR3 here is CASSTWTENTEAFF. The CDR3 DNA is TGTGCCAGCAGCACGTGGACAGAGAACACTGAAGCTTTCTTT.

This clonotype has a count of ten or more. The V call is TRBV4-2, the J call TRBJ2-1; weak D call: TRBD1 (6 bases). The V end lost 3 bases, the J end lost 5 bases, and 17 bases lay between the germline ends. CDR1 and CDR2 (germline): LGHNA, YNFKEQ. This CDR3 contains 16 residues. CDR3 bases: TGTGCCAGCAGCCAGCCAGGGACATGGAGCGACAATGAGCAGTTCTTC. Translation: CASSQPGTWSDNEQFF.

The rearrangement joins TRBV9 to TRBJ2-1, with D unresolved. V dropped 0 bases and J dropped 5 bases, with 3 bases sitting between them. Germline V lookup: CDR1 SGDLS, CDR2 YYNGEE. The CDR3 is 12 amino acids. The CDR3 DNA is TGTGCCAGCAGCGTAGACCACAATGAGCAGTTCTTC. Its protein is CASSVDHNEQFF.